The present T cell receptor beta chain was sequenced within a study of blood T cell repertoires in COVID-19. CDR3 size: 13 residues. The trim removed 8 bases at V and 3 bases at J, leaving 5 bases unmatched. Germline CDR1 SGHRS, CDR2 YFSETQ. The protocol was immunoSEQ multiplex PCR, while the TCRdb copy is restricted to in-frame clones and leaves out a portion. The repertoire consists of 360,000 or so clones, with roughly 86% occurring once and the leading ten covering approximately 1%. Details on this clone: Other DNA sequences in the same sample also yield this CDR3.

This chain joins TRBV5-1 and TRBJ2-3, with 8 bases identical to TRBD1. The clonotype was recovered from a woman between 25 and 40 years old who had been exposed to COVID-19. The sequencing sample was made of PBMCs or T cells enriched from blood (not recorded which). The CDR3 region has the DNA TGCGCCAGTACCACAGGGGGGACAGATACGCAGTATTTT. Amino acids: CASTTGGTDTQYF.